This T cell receptor beta chain was recovered during a study of blood T cell repertoires in COVID-19 (dated by TCRdb to the early 2020s). General notes on the study: Samples from collaborators originated in the United States, Italy and Spain and spanned both the acute and convalescent phases of COVID-19. A de-identified subject ID, COVID-19 status, age in years and sex were almost always included in the sample metadata. HLA class I and class II types, where available, came from metadata supplied by the sample provider rather than from assay-based typing. The prospective study material was composed of cDNA or gDNA derived from T cells, B-cell-depleted T cells, or PBMCs. The repertoires were released in a freely available public database intended as a resource for research on the immune response to SARS-CoV-2. The samples were drawn from the first 160 participants of the ongoing ImmuneRACE study and from 1,254 subjects provided by 6 global collaborators. Subjects who had been exposed to COVID-19, were actively infected with it, or had recovered from it provided the deeply sampled blood TCRbeta repertoires that made up the dataset. Study-level results and caveats: Clinical and demographic metadata were provided uncurated, with the amount varying by source and participant.

This clone showed up just a few times. Its antigen is unknown. The input lacks base qualities; no much larger clone sits a single base away. TCRbeta CDR3 regions were amplified from genomic DNA by means of the immunoSEQ Assay, a bias-controlled multiplex PCR. From the authors' description of their analysis: Within the assay, amplification of reference gene primers was used to estimate how many nucleated cells each sample contained. Sequence reads were collapsed and filtered to measure the absolute abundance of every unique TCRbeta CDR3 rearrangement. For each sample, productive Simpson clonality was calculated by taking the square root of Simpson's diversity index across productive rearrangements. Sourced from immuneACCESS, this table was stored by TCRdb with only in-frame sequences that have V and J called. A share of the clones is absent; for the studies checked, an unresolved V gene accounts for under half, and the remainder has no known explanation. V and J calls plus clone size are reproduced from that table; the DNA served to infer D and trimming. Here the sample has tens of thousands of clones; 70% to 90% occur a single time. The ten largest clones represent around 8.3% of the sample.

Via the germline V gene, CDR1 is SGHTA and CDR2 FQGNSA. Trimming takes 5 bases from V and 0 bases from J, and the germline ends sit 5 bases apart. The CDR3, cysteine through phenylalanine, is 13 amino acids long. Only the CDR3 DNA is retained, 39 bases long and in frame from the first base. Collaborating institutions collected whole blood in K2EDTA tubes following their own protocols. For TCRbeta analysis, collaborators shipped samples in one of three forms: frozen whole blood, isolated PBMCs, or DNA extracted from either of those sample types. The sequence is built from TRBV7-2 and TRBJ1-5; the D gene cannot be named for sure. The clonotype originates from a human donor with active COVID-19. The donor label of this sample is uncertain. Sequenced: peripheral blood. The DNA is as follows: TGTGCCAGCAGCCTAAATAGCAATCAGCCCCAGCATTTT. Its protein is CASSLNSNQPQHF.